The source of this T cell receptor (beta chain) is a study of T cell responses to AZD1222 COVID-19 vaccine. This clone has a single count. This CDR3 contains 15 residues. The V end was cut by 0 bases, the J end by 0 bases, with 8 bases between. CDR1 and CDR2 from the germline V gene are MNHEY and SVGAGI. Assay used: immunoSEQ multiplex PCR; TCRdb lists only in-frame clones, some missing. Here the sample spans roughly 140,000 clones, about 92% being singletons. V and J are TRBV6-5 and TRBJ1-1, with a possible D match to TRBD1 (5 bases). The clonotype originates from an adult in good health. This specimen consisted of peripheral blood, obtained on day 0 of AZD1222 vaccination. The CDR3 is CASSYSEGVNTEAFF. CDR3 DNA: TGTGCCAGCAGTTACTCCGAAGGGGTGAACACTGAAGCTTTCTTT.